This T cell receptor beta chain was recovered during a study of shared clonotypes between healthy human individuals. Findings and caveats of the study: Researchers found naive subsets generally carried larger estimated richness than memory subsets.

On this clone: The target antigen is unknown.

This CDR3 is built from 17 residues. Germline values: CDR1 WSHSY, CDR2 SAAADI. Trimming took 2 bases from V and 0 from J; bases not matched to a gene: 7. Terminally differentiated effector memory CD45RA+ cells were excluded from the naive CD8 cells, which were CD45RO-negative and positively selected for CCR7. The method was immunoSEQ multiplex PCR; TCRdb's version includes in-frame clones alone and lacks a portion of them. The sample holds 1.5 million to 2.5 million clones; about 95% are singletons and the top ten take 0.95% to 1.5%. Input material: naive CD8+ T cells sorted from blood. This TCR came from a young man in good health. The chain carries TRBV10-2 and TRBJ2-5, with 9 positions matching TRBD2. The CDR3 reads CASSEEVAGGYQETQYF. CDR3 in DNA: TGCGCCAGCAGTGAGGAAGTCGCGGGAGGGTACCAAGAGACCCAGTACTTC.